Below are 14 T cell receptor beta chains sequenced from a single sample in a study of CXCR3-negative and CXCR3-positive naive CD8 T cells. No antigens are known for them. Overall study findings and caveats: Compared with CXCR3-negative naive cells, CXCR3-positive naive cells showed more hydrophobic TRB CDR3s.

UMI-labeled 5' RACE yielded the TRB cDNA libraries. TCRdb reprocessed the 5' RACE reads; each CDR3 protein has one entry and no DNA is given. Here the sample table reports 120,000 or so distinct CDR3 sequences. Source material: naive CXCR3+ CD8+ T cells from blood. As for subset: CD45RO-CCR7+CD27+CD95- naive CD8+ T cells expressing CXCR3 (TNR3+). The receptors derive from a human donor in good health. Some clones in this sample may be carry-over from other donors' samples.

This rearrangement joins TRBV29-1 to TRBJ2-1; checking the TCRdb D call of TRBD1 is not possible without DNA. The CDR3 consists of 13 residues. In germline, CDR1 is SQVTM, CDR2 ANQGSEA. CDR3 loop: CSTETQGRVEQFF.

This chain links TRBV5-4 with TRBJ2-3; TCRdb gives TRBD1 as the D gene, but with no DNA this cannot be confirmed. This CDR3 is built from 12 residues. Germline lookup yields CDR1 SGHNT and CDR2 YYREEE (reference sequence). CDR3 loop: CASSQGEDTQYF.

The chain combines TRBV7-9 with TRBJ1-1; TCRdb outputs TRBD1, but without DNA this stays unchecked. CDR1 and CDR2 (germline): SEHNR, FQNEAQ (reference sequence). This CDR3 contains 12 residues. The chain's CDR3 is CASSLGGLEAFF.

This chain links TRBV6-5 with TRBJ1-2; TCRdb designates TRBD1, a call that cannot be tested without DNA. Germline V CDR1 and CDR2: MNHEY, SVGAGI. There are 11 residues in the CDR3. The CDR3: CASIYGGSYTF.

The chain employs TRBV4-3 and TRBJ2-2. Germline V gene data show CDR1 as LGHNA and CDR2 as YSLEER. This CDR3 has 14 amino acids. CDR3 residues: CASSQGANTGELFF.

The chain uses TRBV12-3 or TRBV12-4 and TRBJ1-6. The CDR3 spans 15 residues. CDR3 in amino acids: CASRHLGQNNSPLHF.

The gene calls are TRBV13 and TRBJ1-2; lacking DNA, the TRBD1 call made by TCRdb goes unchecked. The CDR3 has 13 amino acids. Germline CDR1 reads PRHDT; CDR2 reads FYEKMQ (reference sequence). CDR3 region: CASSLAQGYGYTF.

The V and J genes are TRBV12-3 or TRBV12-4 and TRBJ1-4. The length of the CDR3 is 14 residues. CDR3 loop: CASSTDPFGGELFF.

The chain carries TRBV29-1 and TRBJ2-2. Germline CDR1 and CDR2: SQVTM and ANQGSEA. The length of the CDR3 is 14 residues. CDR3 amino acids: CSVVLARNTGELFF.

The V and J genes are TRBV7-6 and TRBJ2-7. The germline CDR1 and CDR2 sequences are SGHVS and FNYEAQ. The CDR3 has 16 residues. The chain's CDR3 is CASSPSSAQTPYEQYF.

The V gene is TRBV7-9, the J gene TRBJ1-1; lacking DNA, the TRBD1 call made by TCRdb goes unchecked. Germline loops: CDR1 SEHNR, CDR2 FQNEAQ (reference sequence). The CDR3 length is 14 residues. CDR3 amino acids: CASSSPTGEREAFF.

This chain links TRBV27 with TRBJ1-2. Germline V gene lookup returns CDR1 MNHEY and CDR2 SMNVEV (reference sequence). This CDR3 spans 15 amino acids. CDR3 residues: CASKKSAGASYGYTF.

CDR3 in amino acids: CASNEGFPGELFF. The chain employs TRBV12-3 or TRBV12-4 and TRBJ2-2. There are 13 residues in the CDR3.

This chain uses TRBV4-1 with TRBJ2-1; the TCRdb call, TRBD2, lacks DNA for checking. Germline-derived CDR1 and CDR2 are MGHRA and YSYEKL. The CDR3 loop spans 16 amino acids. CDR3 loop: CASSQDLAGGPGEQFF.